A selection of T cell receptor beta chains follows, all from one sample in a study of shared clonotypes between healthy human individuals. Using immunoSEQ multiplex PCR, the repertoire was profiled, and TCRdb retains in-frame clones only, with some absent. This table has approximately 980,000 clones, approximately 80% appearing once. The source material was memory CD4+ T cells sorted from blood. Source of these receptors: a man aged 18 to 30 in good health. CDR3s include the opening cysteine and the closing phenylalanine or tryptophan. D genes are given only for firm matches. Clone size, where shown, is once, few, many, or a class for clones that have expanded.

v_call: TRBV11-2; j_call: TRBJ2-7; d_call: .; clone_size: .; cdr3_aa: CASSSPRSKSQYF; cdr3_nt: TGTGCCAGCAGCTCCCCCCGGTCCAAGTCTCAGTACTTC
v_call: TRBV2; j_call: TRBJ1-6; d_call: .; clone_size: .; cdr3_aa: CATPRGDRDAKNSPLHF; cdr3_nt: TGTGCCACCCCTAGGGGGGACCGCGATGCCAAGAATTCACCCCTCCACTTT
v_call: TRBV11-2; j_call: TRBJ1-6; d_call: .; clone_size: once; cdr3_aa: CASSLRTPNNSPLHF; cdr3_nt: TGTGCCAGCAGCTTGCGGACACCGAATAATTCACCCCTCCACTTT
v_call: TRBV5-1; j_call: TRBJ2-7; d_call: TRBD2; clone_size: .; cdr3_aa: CASSTTAGGSSEQYF; cdr3_nt: TGCGCCAGCTCGACAACGGCGGGAGGCTCTAGCGAGCAGTACTTC
v_call: TRBV25-1; j_call: TRBJ2-7; d_call: .; clone_size: .; cdr3_aa: CASSPGEFYEQYF; cdr3_nt: TGTGCCAGCAGTCCCGGGGAGTTCTACGAGCAGTACTTC
v_call: TRBV28; j_call: TRBJ2-5; d_call: TRBD1; clone_size: once; cdr3_aa: CASILGTGGRKETQYF; cdr3_nt: TGTGCCAGTATCCTGGGGACAGGAGGCCGTAAGGAGACCCAGTACTTC
v_call: TRBV5-4; j_call: TRBJ2-1; d_call: .; clone_size: .; cdr3_aa: CASSSPPGTNANEQFF; cdr3_nt: TGTGCCAGCAGCTCGCCGCCCGGGACGAACGCCAATGAGCAGTTCTTC
v_call: TRBV7-9; j_call: TRBJ2-5; d_call: .; clone_size: .; cdr3_aa: CASSSRVETQYF; cdr3_nt: TGTGCCAGCAGCTCCAGGGTTGAGACCCAGTACTTC
v_call: TRBV4-3; j_call: TRBJ2-3; d_call: TRBD2; clone_size: .; cdr3_aa: CASSQGLAGTDTQYF; cdr3_nt: TGCGCCAGCAGCCAAGGACTAGCGGGCACAGATACGCAGTATTTT
v_call: TRBV7-8; j_call: TRBJ2-3; d_call: TRBD2; clone_size: few; cdr3_aa: CASSHSTSGMKSTDTQYF; cdr3_nt: TGTGCCAGCAGCCACTCGACTAGCGGGATGAAGAGCACAGATACGCAGTATTTT
v_call: TRBV6-1; j_call: TRBJ2-5; d_call: .; clone_size: .; cdr3_aa: CASSLNPTGRQYF; cdr3_nt: TGTGCCAGCAGTCTAAATCCGACGGGACGCCAGTACTTC
v_call: TRBV6-1; j_call: TRBJ1-1; d_call: .; clone_size: .; cdr3_aa: CASSPGGVGAFF; cdr3_nt: TGTGCCAGCAGTCCCGGAGGGGTTGGAGCTTTCTTT
v_call: TRBV2; j_call: TRBJ1-6; d_call: .; clone_size: once; cdr3_aa: CASRGQGPNSPLHF; cdr3_nt: TGTGCCAGCAGGGGTCAGGGGCCGAATTCACCCCTCCACTTT
v_call: TRBV7-7; j_call: TRBJ2-3; d_call: TRBD2; clone_size: .; cdr3_aa: CASSSGLAARGDTQYF; cdr3_nt: TGTGCTAGCAGCTCCGGACTAGCGGCCCGGGGGGATACGCAGTATTTT
v_call: TRBV27; j_call: TRBJ2-7; d_call: .; clone_size: .; cdr3_aa: CASSFGYEQYF; cdr3_nt: TGTGCCAGCAGTTTCGGCTACGAGCAGTACTTC
v_call: TRBV6-5; j_call: TRBJ2-1; d_call: TRBD1; clone_size: once; cdr3_aa: CASWGQGRYNEQFF; cdr3_nt: TGTGCCAGCTGGGGACAGGGAAGGTACAATGAGCAGTTCTTC
v_call: TRBV1; j_call: TRBJ2-7; d_call: .; clone_size: .; cdr3_aa: CTSSRVTGHYEQYF; cdr3_nt: TGCACCAGCAGCCGAGTAACGGGGCACTACGAGCAGTACTTC
v_call: TRBV29-1; j_call: TRBJ2-1; d_call: TRBD2; clone_size: .; cdr3_aa: CSVAAGAYNEQFF; cdr3_nt: TGCAGCGTTGCGGCGGGAGCCTACAATGAGCAGTTCTTC
v_call: TRBV30; j_call: TRBJ2-1; d_call: .; clone_size: .; cdr3_aa: CAWSIRTNEQFF; cdr3_nt: TGTGCCTGGAGTATCAGGACGAATGAGCAGTTCTTC
v_call: TRBV4-1; j_call: TRBJ2-2; d_call: TRBD1; clone_size: few; cdr3_aa: CASSLGTGTNTGELFF; cdr3_nt: TGCGCCAGCAGCCTCGGGACAGGGACGAACACCGGGGAGCTGTTTTTT
v_call: TRBV30; j_call: TRBJ1-1; d_call: TRBD1; clone_size: few; cdr3_aa: CAWSVGTGGTEAFF; cdr3_nt: TGTGCCTGGAGTGTTGGGACAGGGGGCACTGAAGCTTTCTTT
v_call: TRBV13; j_call: TRBJ1-3; d_call: .; clone_size: .; cdr3_aa: CASSIRENSGNTIYF; cdr3_nt: TGTGCCAGCAGCATACGAGAGAACTCTGGAAACACCATATATTTT
v_call: TRBV30; j_call: TRBJ1-5; d_call: .; clone_size: .; cdr3_aa: CAWRRRGGSNQPQHF; cdr3_nt: TGTGCCTGGAGGCGAAGGGGGGGGAGCAATCAGCCCCAGCATTTT
v_call: TRBV7-2; j_call: TRBJ2-3; d_call: .; clone_size: .; cdr3_aa: CASSTRLGSTDTQYF; cdr3_nt: TGTGCCAGCAGCACACGACTGGGAAGCACAGATACGCAGTATTTT
v_call: TRBV6-6; j_call: TRBJ1-4; d_call: .; clone_size: .; cdr3_aa: CASNTADRPEKLFF; cdr3_nt: TGTGCCAGCAACACAGCCGACAGGCCGGAAAAACTGTTTTTT